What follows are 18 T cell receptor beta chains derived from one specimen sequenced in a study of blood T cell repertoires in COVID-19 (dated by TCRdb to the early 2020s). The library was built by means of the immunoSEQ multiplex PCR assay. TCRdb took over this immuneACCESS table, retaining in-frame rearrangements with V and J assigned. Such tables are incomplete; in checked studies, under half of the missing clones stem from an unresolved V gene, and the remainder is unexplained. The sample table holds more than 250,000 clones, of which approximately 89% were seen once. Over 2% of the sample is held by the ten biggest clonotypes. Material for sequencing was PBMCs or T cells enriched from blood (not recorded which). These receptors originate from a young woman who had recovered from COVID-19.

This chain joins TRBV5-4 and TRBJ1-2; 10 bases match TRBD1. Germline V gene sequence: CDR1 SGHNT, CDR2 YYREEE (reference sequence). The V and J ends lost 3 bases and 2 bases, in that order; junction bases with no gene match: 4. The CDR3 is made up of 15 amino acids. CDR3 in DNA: TGTGCCAGCAGCTGGTCGGGACAGGGGAACTATGGCTACACCTTC. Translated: CASSWSGQGNYGYTF.

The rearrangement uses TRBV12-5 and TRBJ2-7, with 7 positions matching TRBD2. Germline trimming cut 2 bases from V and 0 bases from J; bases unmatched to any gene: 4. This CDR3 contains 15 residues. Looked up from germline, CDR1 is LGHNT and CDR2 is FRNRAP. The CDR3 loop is CASGLSSGGSYEQYF. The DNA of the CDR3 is TGTGCTAGTGGTTTGTCCTCGGGGGGCTCCTACGAGCAGTACTTC.

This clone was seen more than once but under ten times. The CDR3 reads CASSFKTGRAGDEQYF. For the CDR3, the DNA is TGTGCCAGCAGCTTTAAAACCGGGAGGGCGGGCGACGAGCAGTACTTC. The chain couples TRBV11-2 to TRBJ2-7; 8 bases map to TRBD2. The V segment lost 3 bases and the J segment 5 bases; nucleotides outside the gene matches: 12. Germline loops: CDR1 SGHAT, CDR2 FQNNGV. The CDR3 covers 16 residues.

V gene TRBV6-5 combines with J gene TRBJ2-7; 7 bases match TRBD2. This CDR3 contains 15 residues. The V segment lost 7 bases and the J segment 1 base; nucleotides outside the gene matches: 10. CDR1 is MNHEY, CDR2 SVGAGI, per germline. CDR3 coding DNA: TGTGCCAGCAATTCGCTCGCGGGGGAGTCCTACGAGCAGTACTTC. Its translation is CASNSLAGESYEQYF.

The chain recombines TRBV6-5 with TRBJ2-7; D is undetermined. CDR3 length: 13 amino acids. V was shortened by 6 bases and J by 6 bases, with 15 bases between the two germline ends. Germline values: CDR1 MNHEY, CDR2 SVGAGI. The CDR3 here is CASSRDNLAEQYF. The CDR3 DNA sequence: TGTGCCAGCAGCCGCGACAATCTTGCCGAGCAGTACTTC.

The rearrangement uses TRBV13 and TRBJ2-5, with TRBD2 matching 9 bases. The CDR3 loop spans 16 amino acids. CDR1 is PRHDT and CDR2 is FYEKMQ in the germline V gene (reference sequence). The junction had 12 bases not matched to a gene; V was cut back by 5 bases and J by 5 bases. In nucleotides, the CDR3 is TGTGCCAGCAGCCCGGGCCGGCGGGGGGGAGGTGAGACCCAGTACTTC. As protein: CASSPGRRGGGETQYF.

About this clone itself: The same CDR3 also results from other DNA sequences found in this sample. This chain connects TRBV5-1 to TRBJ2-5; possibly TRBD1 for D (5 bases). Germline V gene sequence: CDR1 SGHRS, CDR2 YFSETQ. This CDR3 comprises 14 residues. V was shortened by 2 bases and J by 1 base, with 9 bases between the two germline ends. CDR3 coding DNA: TGCGCCAGCAGCTTAGGGCAGGGCCAAGAGACCCAGTACTTC. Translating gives CASSLGQGQETQYF. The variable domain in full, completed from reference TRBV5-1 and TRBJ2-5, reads KAGVTQTPRYLIKTRGQQVTLSCSPISGHRSVSWYQQTPGQGLQFLFEYFSETQRNKGNFPGRFSGRQFSNSRSEMNVSTLELGDSALYLCASSLGQGQETQYFGPGTRLLVL.

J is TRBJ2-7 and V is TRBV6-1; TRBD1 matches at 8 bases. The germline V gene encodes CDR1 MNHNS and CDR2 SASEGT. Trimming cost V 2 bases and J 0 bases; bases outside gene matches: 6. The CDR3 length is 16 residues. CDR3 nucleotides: TGTGCCAGCAGTGAATTCGGGACAGGTGTCTCCTACGAGCAGTACTTC. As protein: CASSEFGTGVSYEQYF.

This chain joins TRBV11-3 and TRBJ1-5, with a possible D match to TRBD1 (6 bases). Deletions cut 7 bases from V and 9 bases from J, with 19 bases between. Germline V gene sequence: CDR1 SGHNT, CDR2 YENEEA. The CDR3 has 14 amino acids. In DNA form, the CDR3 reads TGTGCCAGCACCGATAACAGGGCAGGGTCGCCCCAGCATTTT. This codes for CASTDNRAGSPQHF.

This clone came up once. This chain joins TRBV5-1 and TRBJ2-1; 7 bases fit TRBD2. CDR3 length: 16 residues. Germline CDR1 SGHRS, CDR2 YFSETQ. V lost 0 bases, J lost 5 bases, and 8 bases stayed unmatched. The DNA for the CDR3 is TGCGCCAGCAGCTTGGTGTCGACTAGCAGACACAATGAGCAGTTCTTC. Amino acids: CASSLVSTSRHNEQFF.

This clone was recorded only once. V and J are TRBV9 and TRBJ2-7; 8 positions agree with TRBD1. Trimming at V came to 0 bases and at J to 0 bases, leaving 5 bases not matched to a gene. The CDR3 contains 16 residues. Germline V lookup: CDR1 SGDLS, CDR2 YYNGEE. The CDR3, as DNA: TGTGCCAGCAGCGTAGGGGGACAGGTAGTCTCCTACGAGCAGTACTTC. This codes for CASSVGGQVVSYEQYF. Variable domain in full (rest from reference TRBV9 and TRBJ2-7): DSGVTQTPKHLITATGQRVTLRCSPRSGDLSVYWYQQSLDQGLQFLIQYYNGEERAKGNILERFSAQQFPDLHSELNLSSLELGDSALYFCASSVGGQVVSYEQYFGPGTRLTVT.

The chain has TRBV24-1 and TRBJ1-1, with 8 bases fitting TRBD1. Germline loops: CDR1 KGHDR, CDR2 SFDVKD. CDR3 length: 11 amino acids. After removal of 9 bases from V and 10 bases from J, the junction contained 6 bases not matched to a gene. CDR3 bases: TGTGCCACCCGTGGACAGGGTACAGCTTTCTTT. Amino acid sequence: CATRGQGTAFF.

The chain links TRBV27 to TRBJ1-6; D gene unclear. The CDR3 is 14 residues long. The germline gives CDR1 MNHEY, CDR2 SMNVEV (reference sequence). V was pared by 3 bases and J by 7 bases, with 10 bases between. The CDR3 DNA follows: TGTGCCAGCAGTTTGTGGCACGGGAATTCACCCCTCCACTTT. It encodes CASSLWHGNSPLHF.

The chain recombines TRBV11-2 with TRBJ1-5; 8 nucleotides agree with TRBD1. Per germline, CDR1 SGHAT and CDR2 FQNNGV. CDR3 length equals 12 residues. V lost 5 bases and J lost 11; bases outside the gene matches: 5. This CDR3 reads CASSIPGGTQHF. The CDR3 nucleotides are TGTGCCAGCAGCATCCCAGGGGGCACCCAGCATTTT.

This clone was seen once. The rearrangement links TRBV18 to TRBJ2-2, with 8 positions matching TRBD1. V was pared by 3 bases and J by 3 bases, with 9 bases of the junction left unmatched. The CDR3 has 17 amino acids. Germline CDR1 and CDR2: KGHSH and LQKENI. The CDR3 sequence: CASSPQLRGPDTGELFF. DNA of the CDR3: TGTGCCAGCTCACCCCAGCTCAGGGGGCCGGACACCGGGGAGCTGTTTTTT.

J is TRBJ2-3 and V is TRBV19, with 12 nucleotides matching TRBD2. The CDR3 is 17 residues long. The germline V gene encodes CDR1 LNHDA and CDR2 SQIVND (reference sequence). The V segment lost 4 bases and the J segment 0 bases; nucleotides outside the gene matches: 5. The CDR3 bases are TGTGCCAGTAGTACCAGGACTAGCGGGGACAGCACAGATACGCAGTATTTT. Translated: CASSTRTSGDSTDTQYF.

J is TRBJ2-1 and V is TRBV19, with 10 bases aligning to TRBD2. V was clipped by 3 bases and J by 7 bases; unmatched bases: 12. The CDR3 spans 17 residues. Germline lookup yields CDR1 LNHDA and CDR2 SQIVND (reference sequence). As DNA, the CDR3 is TGTGCCAGTAGTATGGAGCGGGGGGGCCTTCCGGGTAATGAGCAGTTCTTC. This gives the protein CASSMERGGLPGNEQFF.

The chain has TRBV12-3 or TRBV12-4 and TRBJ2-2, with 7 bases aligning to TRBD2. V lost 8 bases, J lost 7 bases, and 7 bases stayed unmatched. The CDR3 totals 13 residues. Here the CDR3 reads CASQRGIDGELFF. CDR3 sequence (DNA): TGTGCCAGCCAGCGGGGTATAGACGGGGAGCTGTTTTTT.